Below are 29 T cell receptor beta chains sequenced from a single sample in a study of radiotherapy plus CTLA-4 blockade in lung cancer. Libraries were prepared by immunoSEQ multiplex PCR; TCRdb keeps only in-frame clonotypes and omits some of them. This table holds around 45,000 clones, roughly 88% found once. The starting material was peripheral blood, obtained from a patient treated with radiotherapy plus ipilimumab. The receptors were gathered from a human donor with non-small cell lung cancer whose response to radiotherapy plus ipilimumab could not be evaluated.

The chain employs TRBV19 and TRBJ1-5; D not resolved. The length of the CDR3 is 14 residues. The V gene's germline CDR1 is LNHDA and CDR2 SQIVND (reference sequence). Between the trimmed V and J ends, which lost 10 bases and 2 bases, there was a span of 15 bases. CDR3 region: CATAEAGRNQPQHF. The CDR3 DNA is TGTGCCACCGCCGAAGCAGGTCGCAATCAGCCCCAGCATTTT.

This clone has more than one count but fewer than ten. The rearrangement links TRBV7-2 to TRBJ2-3; TRBD1 agrees at 9 bases. The CDR3 contains 18 residues. The germline CDR1 and CDR2 sequences are SGHTA and FQGNSA. V lost 6 bases and J lost 1; bases outside the gene matches: 14. CDR3 protein: CASSRMRPGQGGTDTQYF. The CDR3 DNA reads TGTGCCAGCAGTCGTATGCGCCCGGGACAGGGAGGCACAGATACGCAGTATTTT.

The rearrangement joins TRBV6-1 to TRBJ2-7; 7 bases fit TRBD1. Germline V lookup: CDR1 MNHNS, CDR2 SASEGT. V lost 6 bases, J lost 5 bases, and 10 bases stayed unmatched. The CDR3 is 14 amino acids. CDR3 in amino acids: CASRYTTGPNEQYF. The CDR3 coding sequence is TGTGCCAGCAGATATACGACAGGGCCCAACGAGCAGTACTTC.

The chain links TRBV19 to TRBJ2-7; the D gene is possibly TRBD2 (6 bases). This CDR3 region has 13 residues. Germline values: CDR1 LNHDA, CDR2 SQIVND (reference sequence). Trimming cost V 5 bases and J 0 bases, with 8 bases left between them. The CDR3 spells CASSVGGSYEQYF. DNA for the CDR3: TGTGCCAGTAGTGTGGGGGGCTCCTACGAGCAGTACTTC.

This rearrangement joins TRBV5-4 to TRBJ2-1; perhaps TRBD2 as D (5 bases). The V gene lost 4 bases and the J gene lost 4 bases, with 18 bases spanning the gap. This CDR3 has 16 amino acids. The germline V gene encodes CDR1 SGHNT and CDR2 YYREEE (reference sequence). The chain's CDR3 is CASSQDVGATYNEQFF. The CDR3, as DNA: TGTGCCAGCAGCCAGGACGTGGGAGCGACTTACAATGAGCAGTTCTTC.

The J gene is TRBJ2-7, the V gene TRBV15; 13 bases are a match to TRBD2. V lost 5 bases to trimming and J lost 7 bases; unmatched junction nucleotides: 8. The CDR3 is 15 amino acids. Germline V gives CDR1 LNHNV, CDR2 YYDKDF (reference sequence). The CDR3 DNA reads TGTGCCACCAGCGGTACTAGCGGGAGGGTAAGGGAGCAGTACTTC. It yields the protein CATSGTSGRVREQYF.

The V call is TRBV7-6, the J call TRBJ2-3; 8 bases are shared with TRBD1. Germline CDR1 SGHVS, CDR2 FNYEAQ. The V gene end was trimmed by 1 base and the J gene end by 6 bases; junction bases not matched to a gene: 6. This CDR3 comprises 15 residues. The CDR3, as DNA: TGTGCCAGCAGCTTAGTCGACAGGGGCGGGGATACGCAGTATTTT. It specifies CASSLVDRGGDTQYF.

The rearrangement joins TRBV6-1 to TRBJ2-5, with unresolved D. The V gene's germline CDR1 is MNHNS and CDR2 SASEGT. The length of the CDR3 is 14 residues. With 3 bases removed from V and 2 bases from J, the gap between germline ends came to 10 bases. The CDR3 loop is CASSDSNQQETQYF. CDR3 nucleotides: TGTGCCAGCAGTGATAGCAACCAACAAGAGACCCAGTACTTC.

The chain recombines TRBV11-2 with TRBJ1-1; 10 bases fit TRBD1. Looked up from germline, CDR1 is SGHAT and CDR2 is FQNNGV. The V gene end was trimmed by 5 bases and the J gene end by 4 bases; junction bases not matched to a gene: 1. The CDR3 is made up of 13 amino acids. CDR3 region: CASSRDRGTEAFF. The CDR3 DNA is TGTGCCAGCAGCCGGGACAGGGGCACTGAAGCTTTCTTT.

V is TRBV4-3 and J is TRBJ2-5, with a tentative D call TRBD2 (5 bases). This CDR3 is built from 16 residues. Trimming removed 1 base from V and 5 bases from J, with 17 bases in between. CDR1 and CDR2 (germline): LGHNA, YSLEER. CDR3 protein: CASSQGGLRGSETQYF. In nucleotides, the CDR3 is TGCGCCAGCAGCCAAGGGGGATTAAGAGGGAGTGAGACCCAGTACTTC.

The chain links TRBV2 to TRBJ2-7; 10 bases line up with TRBD1. This CDR3 contains 17 residues. Unmatched junction bases numbered 14, after V lost 6 bases and J lost 3 bases. CDR1 is SNHLY, CDR2 FYNNEI, per germline. CDR3 bases: TGTGCCAGCAGCGCTGACAGGGGGCAAAGGTCCCGCTACGAGCAGTACTTC. Its translation: CASSADRGQRSRYEQYF.

The chain employs TRBV11-3 and TRBJ2-2, with no clear D. This CDR3 has 13 residues. The germline V gene encodes CDR1 SGHNT and CDR2 YENEEA. Trimming pared 3 bases from V and 4 bases from J, leaving 6 bases between. The CDR3 DNA is TGTGCCAGCAGCTTCCCTTCCACCGGGGAGCTGTTTTTT. It is translated as CASSFPSTGELFF.

This sequence joins TRBV19 and TRBJ1-5; the D is unclear. CDR1 and CDR2 from the germline V gene are LNHDA and SQIVND (reference sequence). The CDR3 totals 14 residues. Trimming cost V 1 base and J 3 bases, with 7 bases left between them. CDR3 protein: CASSIVDFNQPQHF. CDR3 nucleotide sequence: TGTGCCAGTAGTATAGTAGATTTCAATCAGCCCCAGCATTTT.

This CDR3 is CSVGGYRNQPQHF. The CDR3 nucleotides read TGCAGCGTGGGGGGGTATCGCAATCAGCCCCAGCATTTT. The chain couples TRBV29-1 to TRBJ1-5; TRBD1 might be the D (5 bases). This CDR3 spans 13 amino acids. Germline V gives CDR1 SQVTM, CDR2 ANQGSEA. Trimming stripped 6 bases from V and 2 bases from J, with 11 bases between.

The chain has TRBV18 and TRBJ1-1, with D unclear. From germline, CDR1 is KGHSH and CDR2 LQKENI. V lost 8 bases and J lost 1, with 11 bases in between. The CDR3 is made up of 13 amino acids. CDR3 residues: CASTPGENTEAFF. The CDR3 DNA follows: TGTGCCAGCACCCCCGGGGAGAACACTGAAGCTTTCTTT.

V gene TRBV5-1 combines with J gene TRBJ2-5; tentatively, D is TRBD2 (6 bases). Trimming took off 0 bases at V and 5 bases at J, with 14 bases between the two ends. Germline values: CDR1 SGHRS, CDR2 YFSETQ. The CDR3 sequence is 15 residues long. The CDR3 reads CASSLAGGSLETQYF. As DNA, the CDR3 is TGCGCCAGCAGCTTGGCCGGGGGTAGCCTGGAGACCCAGTACTTC.

The CDR3 bases are TGCGCCAGCAGCCCCTCTAGCAGTCGGAACGAGCAGTACTTC. Translated, it gives CASSPSSSRNEQYF. The chain has TRBV5-1 and TRBJ2-7; weak D call: TRBD2 (5 bases). Looked up from germline, CDR1 is SGHRS and CDR2 is YFSETQ. Trimming removed 4 bases at V and 5 bases at J, with 16 bases between. CDR3 length: 14 residues.

The rearrangement links TRBV7-2 to TRBJ2-7; 9 bases agree with TRBD2. This CDR3 is 16 amino acids long. Germline-derived CDR1 and CDR2 are SGHTA and FQGNSA. V was clipped by 3 bases and J by 2 bases; unmatched bases: 8. This chain's CDR3 is CASSLSGTSTAYEQYF. In DNA, the CDR3 is TGTGCCAGCAGCTTGTCCGGGACTAGCACAGCCTACGAGCAGTACTTC.

The rearrangement links TRBV29-1 to TRBJ1-1; D is perhaps TRBD1 (6 bases). Germline V gene data show CDR1 as SQVTM and CDR2 as ANQGSEA. The CDR3 runs 13 residues. V was pared by 4 bases and J by 2 bases, with 11 bases between. The CDR3 sequence is CSVGGTFNTEAFF. In DNA, the CDR3 is TGCAGCGTTGGAGGGACATTTAACACTGAAGCTTTCTTT.

The chain uses TRBV5-1 and TRBJ2-1; D is uncertain. CDR3 length: 12 residues. Trimming stripped 1 base from V and 7 bases from J, with 6 bases between. The V gene's germline CDR1 is SGHRS and CDR2 YFSETQ. The CDR3 coding sequence is TGCGCCAGCAGCTTGCTTCGGAATGAGCAGTTCTTC. Amino acids: CASSLLRNEQFF.

V and J are TRBV6-1 and TRBJ2-5, with 9 bases that match TRBD1. The better agreement between TRBJ2-7 and the DNA end casts doubt on the J call. The V gene's germline CDR1 is MNHNS and CDR2 SASEGT. The CDR3 has 16 residues. The CDR3 region is CASSGLQGAGWNEQYF. Here the CDR3 DNA reads TGTGCCAGCAGTGGATTACAGGGGGCGGGTTGGAACGAGCAGTACTTC.

The V gene is TRBV10-3, the J gene TRBJ1-1, with 8 bases that match TRBD1. Germline-derived CDR1 and CDR2 are ENHRY and SYGVKD. J lost 11 bases, V lost 6 bases, and 5 bases had no gene match. The length of the CDR3 is 11 residues. This CDR3 is CAIRTGELAFF. The CDR3 nucleotides are TGTGCCATCAGGACAGGGGAATTGGCTTTCTTT.

This chain joins TRBV9 and TRBJ1-1; a weak D match, TRBD1 (5 bases). This CDR3 spans 15 amino acids. Germline V lookup: CDR1 SGDLS, CDR2 YYNGEE. V was trimmed by 4 bases and J by 4 bases, leaving 17 bases between them. CDR3 sequence (DNA): TGTGCCAGCAGCCTACAACAGGAAGGCGTCACTGAAGCTTTCTTT. It codes for CASSLQQEGVTEAFF.

The chain recombines TRBV5-1 with TRBJ1-1; D is unclear. Trimming stripped 2 bases from V and 0 bases from J, with 14 bases between. The CDR3 length is 16 residues. The germline V gene has CDR1 SGHRS and CDR2 YFSETQ. DNA of the CDR3: TGCGCCAGCAGCTTCAATGAGGGCAGTGTGAACACTGAAGCTTTCTTT. Translating it yields CASSFNEGSVNTEAFF. The complete variable domain, with remaining parts taken from reference TRBV5-1 and TRBJ1-1, reads KAGVTQTPRYLIKTRGQQVTLSCSPISGHRSVSWYQQTPGQGLQFLFEYFSETQRNKGNFPGRFSGRQFSNSRSEMNVSTLELGDSALYLCASSFNEGSVNTEAFFGQGTRLTVV.

The chain carries TRBV7-2 and TRBJ2-5; 9 bases line up with TRBD2. The tail of the sequence fits TRBJ2-7 better, so the J call may be wrong. The CDR3 contains 15 residues. The V gene's germline CDR1 is SGHTA and CDR2 FQGNSA. The CDR3 region has the DNA TGTGCCAGCAGCCCCTCGGGTAGCGGGGGTCGCGAGCAGTACTTC. It yields the protein CASSPSGSGGREQYF.

This rearrangement joins TRBV7-9 to TRBJ2-3, with 9 nucleotides matching TRBD1. With 3 bases clipped from V and 3 bases from J, the junction kept 7 bases outside the gene matches. Per germline, CDR1 SEHNR and CDR2 FQNEAQ (reference sequence). This CDR3 is 16 amino acids long. CDR3: CASSFLQGAMTDTQYF. The CDR3 region has the DNA TGTGCCAGCAGCTTTCTACAGGGGGCTATGACAGATACGCAGTATTTT.

CDR3 amino acids: CASSLSSPETVTSESSYEQYF. The DNA for the CDR3 is TGTGCCAGCAGTTTATCAAGCCCCGAGACAGTAACTAGCGAAAGCTCCTACGAGCAGTACTTC. The J gene is TRBJ2-7, the V gene TRBV27; the match to TRBD2 covers 7 bases. Germline CDR1 reads MNHEY; CDR2 reads SMNVEV (reference sequence). J lost 0 bases, V lost 0 bases, and 20 bases had no gene match. There are 21 residues in the CDR3.

The chain couples TRBV27 to TRBJ2-2; TRBD1 matches at 7 bases. Trimming removed 7 bases from V and 4 bases from J; junction bases left unmatched: 6. The V gene's germline CDR1 is MNHEY and CDR2 SMNVEV (reference sequence). The CDR3 has 14 amino acids. CDR3 DNA sequence: TGTGCCAGCACCCGACAGGGCCGCACCGGGGAGCTGTTTTTT. Residues: CASTRQGRTGELFF.

Concerning this clone itself: An end of the junction does not agree with germline; a read error may underlie this. The same CDR3 can be traced to other DNA sequences in this sample. The CDR3 protein is CAWSAGTGNGYTF. Written as DNA, the CDR3 is TGTGCCTGGAGTGCTGGGACAGGGAATGGCTACACTTTC. The chain employs TRBV30 and TRBJ1-2, with 9 bases fitting TRBD1. The CDR3 sequence is 13 residues long. CDR1 and CDR2 from the germline V gene are GTSNPN and SVGIG (reference sequence). Drawing the rest from reference TRBV30 and TRBJ1-2, the complete variable domain is SQTIHQWPATLVQPVGSPLSLECTVEGTSNPNLYWYRQAAGRGLQLLFYSVGIGQISSEVPQNLSASRPQDRQFILSSKKLLLSDSGFYLCAWSAGTGNGYTFGSGTRLTVV.